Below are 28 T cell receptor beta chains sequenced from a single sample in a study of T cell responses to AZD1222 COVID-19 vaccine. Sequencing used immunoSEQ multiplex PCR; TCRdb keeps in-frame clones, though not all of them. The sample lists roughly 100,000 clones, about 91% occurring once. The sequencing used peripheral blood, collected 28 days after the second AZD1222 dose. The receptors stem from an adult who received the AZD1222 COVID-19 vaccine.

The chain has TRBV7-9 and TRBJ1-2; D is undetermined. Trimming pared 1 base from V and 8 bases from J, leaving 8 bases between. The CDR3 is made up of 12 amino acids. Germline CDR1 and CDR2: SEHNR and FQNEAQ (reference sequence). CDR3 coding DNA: TGTGCCAGCAGCTTAGAGGCTGGCGGCTACACCTTC. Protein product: CASSLEAGGYTF. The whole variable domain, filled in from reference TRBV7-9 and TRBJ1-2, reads DTGVSQNPRHKITKRGQNVTFRCDPISEHNRLYWYRQTLGQGPEFLTYFQNEAQLEKSRLLSDRFSAERPKGSFSTLEIQRTEQGDSAMYLCASSLEAGGYTFGSGTRLTVV.

CDR3 sequence reads: CASSFGQADFVPQHF. CDR3 nucleotides: TGTGCCAGCAGTTTCGGACAGGCTGATTTCGTGCCCCAGCATTTT. The gene calls are TRBV28 and TRBJ1-5, with 7 bases lining up with TRBD1. CDR1 is MDHEN, CDR2 SYDVKM, per germline. The CDR3 covers 15 residues. The V gene end was trimmed by 3 bases and the J gene end by 9 bases; junction bases not matched to a gene: 11.

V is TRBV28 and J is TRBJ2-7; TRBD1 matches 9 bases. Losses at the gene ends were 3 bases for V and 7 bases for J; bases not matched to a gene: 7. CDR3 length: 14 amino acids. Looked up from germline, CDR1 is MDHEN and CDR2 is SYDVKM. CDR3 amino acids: CASSLGQGGREQYF. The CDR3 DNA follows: TGTGCCAGCAGTTTGGGACAGGGAGGGAGAGAGCAGTACTTC. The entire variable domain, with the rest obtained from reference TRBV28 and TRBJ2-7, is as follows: DVKVTQSSRYLVKRTGEKVFLECVQDMDHENMFWYRQDPGLGLRLIYFSYDVKMKEKGDIPEGYSVSREKKERFSLILESASTNQTSMYLCASSLGQGGREQYFGPGTRLTVT.

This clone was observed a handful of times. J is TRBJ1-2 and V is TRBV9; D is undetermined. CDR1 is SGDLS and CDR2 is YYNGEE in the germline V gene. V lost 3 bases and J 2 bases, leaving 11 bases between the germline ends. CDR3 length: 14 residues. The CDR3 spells CASSGEWGNYGYTF. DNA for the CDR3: TGTGCCAGCAGCGGGGAGTGGGGAAACTATGGCTACACCTTC.

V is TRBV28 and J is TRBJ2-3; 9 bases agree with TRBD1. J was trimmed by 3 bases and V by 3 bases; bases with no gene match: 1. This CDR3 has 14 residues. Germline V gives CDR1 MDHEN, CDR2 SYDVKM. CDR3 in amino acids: CASSFGTGTDTQYF. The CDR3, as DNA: TGTGCCAGCAGTTTTGGGACAGGGACAGATACGCAGTATTTT.

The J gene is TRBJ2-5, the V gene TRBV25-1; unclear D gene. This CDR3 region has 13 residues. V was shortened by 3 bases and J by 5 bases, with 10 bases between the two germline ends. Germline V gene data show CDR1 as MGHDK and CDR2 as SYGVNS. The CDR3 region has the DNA TGTGCCAGCAGTGACCAACGACCGGAGACCCAGTACTTC. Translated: CASSDQRPETQYF.

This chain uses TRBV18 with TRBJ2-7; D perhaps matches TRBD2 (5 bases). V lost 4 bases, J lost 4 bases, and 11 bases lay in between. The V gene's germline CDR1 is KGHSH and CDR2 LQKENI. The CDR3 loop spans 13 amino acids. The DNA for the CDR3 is TGTGCCAGCTCACTACAACTAGAATACGAGCAGTACTTC. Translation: CASSLQLEYEQYF.

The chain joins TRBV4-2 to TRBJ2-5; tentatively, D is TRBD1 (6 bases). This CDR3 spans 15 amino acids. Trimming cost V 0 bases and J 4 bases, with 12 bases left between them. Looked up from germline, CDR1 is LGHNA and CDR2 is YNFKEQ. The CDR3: CASSQEGRGSETQYF. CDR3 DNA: TGTGCCAGCAGCCAAGAGGGCAGGGGATCAGAGACCCAGTACTTC.

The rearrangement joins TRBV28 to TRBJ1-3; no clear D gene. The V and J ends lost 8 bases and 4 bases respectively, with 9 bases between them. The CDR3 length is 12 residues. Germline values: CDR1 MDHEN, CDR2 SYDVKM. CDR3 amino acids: CASSPAGNTIYF. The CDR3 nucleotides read TGTGCCAGCTCCCCAGCCGGAAACACCATATATTTT. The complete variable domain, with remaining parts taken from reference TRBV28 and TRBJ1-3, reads DVKVTQSSRYLVKRTGEKVFLECVQDMDHENMFWYRQDPGLGLRLIYFSYDVKMKEKGDIPEGYSVSREKKERFSLILESASTNQTSMYLCASSPAGNTIYFGEGSWLTVV.

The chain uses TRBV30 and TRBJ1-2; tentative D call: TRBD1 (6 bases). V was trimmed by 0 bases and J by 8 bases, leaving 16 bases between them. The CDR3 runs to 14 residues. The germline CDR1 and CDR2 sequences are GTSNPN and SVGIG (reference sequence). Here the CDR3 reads CAWSVQGNPRGYTF. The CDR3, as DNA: TGTGCCTGGAGTGTACAGGGAAACCCTCGCGGCTACACCTTC.

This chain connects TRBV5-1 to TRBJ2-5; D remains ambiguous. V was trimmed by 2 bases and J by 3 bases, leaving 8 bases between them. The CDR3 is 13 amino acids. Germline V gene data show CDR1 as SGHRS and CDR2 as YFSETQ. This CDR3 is CASSFTIKETQYF. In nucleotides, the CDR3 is TGCGCCAGCAGCTTTACAATCAAAGAGACCCAGTACTTC.

CDR3 region: CASSPPGPGDGANVLTF. CDR3 bases: TGTGCCAGCTCACCACCAGGTCCGGGGGATGGGGCCAACGTCCTGACTTTC. The rearrangement uses TRBV18 and TRBJ2-6; D is possibly TRBD2 (6 bases). Trimming removed 0 bases from V and 3 bases from J, with 12 bases in between. Looked up from germline, CDR1 is KGHSH and CDR2 is LQKENI. The CDR3 contains 17 residues. The variable domain in full, completed from reference TRBV18 and TRBJ2-6, reads NAGVMQNPRHLVRRRGQEARLRCSPMKGHSHVYWYRQLPEEGLKFMVYLQKENIIDESGMPKERFSAEFPKEGPSILRIQQVVRGDSAAYFCASSPPGPGDGANVLTFGAGSRLTVL.

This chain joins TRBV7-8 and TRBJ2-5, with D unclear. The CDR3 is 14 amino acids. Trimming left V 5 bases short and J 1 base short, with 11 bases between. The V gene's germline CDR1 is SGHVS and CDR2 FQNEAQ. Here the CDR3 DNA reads TGTGCCAGCAGCCCAGCGCGGATCCAAGAGACCCAGTACTTC. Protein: CASSPARIQETQYF.

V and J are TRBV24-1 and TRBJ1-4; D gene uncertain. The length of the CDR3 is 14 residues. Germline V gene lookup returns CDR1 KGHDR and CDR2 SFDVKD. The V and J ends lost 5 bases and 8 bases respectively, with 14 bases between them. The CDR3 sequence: CATSAGGSLEKLFF. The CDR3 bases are TGTGCCACCAGTGCGGGAGGGAGTCTGGAAAAACTGTTTTTT.

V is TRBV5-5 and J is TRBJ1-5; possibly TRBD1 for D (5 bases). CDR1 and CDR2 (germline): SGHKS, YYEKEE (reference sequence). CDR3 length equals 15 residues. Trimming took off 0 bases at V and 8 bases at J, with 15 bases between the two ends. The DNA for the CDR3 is TGTGCCAGCAGCTTGGCAGGGCTCGCCGGGAAGCCCCAGCATTTT. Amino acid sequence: CASSLAGLAGKPQHF.

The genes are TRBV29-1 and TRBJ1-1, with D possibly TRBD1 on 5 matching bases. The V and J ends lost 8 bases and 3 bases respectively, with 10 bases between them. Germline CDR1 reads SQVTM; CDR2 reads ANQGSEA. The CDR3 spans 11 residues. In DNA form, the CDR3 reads TGCAGCTACAGGACATACACTGAAGCTTTCTTT. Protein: CSYRTYTEAFF.

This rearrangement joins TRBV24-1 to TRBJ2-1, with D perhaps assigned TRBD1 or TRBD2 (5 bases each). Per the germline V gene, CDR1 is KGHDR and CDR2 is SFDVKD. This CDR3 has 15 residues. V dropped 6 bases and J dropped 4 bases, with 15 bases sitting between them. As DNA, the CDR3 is TGTGCCACCAGTCCGGGACCGAATTCATACAATGAGCAGTTCTTC. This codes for CATSPGPNSYNEQFF.

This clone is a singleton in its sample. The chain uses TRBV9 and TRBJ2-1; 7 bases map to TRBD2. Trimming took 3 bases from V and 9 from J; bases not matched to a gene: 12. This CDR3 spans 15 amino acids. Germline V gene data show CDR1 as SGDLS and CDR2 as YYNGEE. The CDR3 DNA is TGTGCCAGCAGCGCCCGCGGGAGTCAGCTCGGTGAGCAGTTCTTC. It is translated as CASSARGSQLGEQFF.

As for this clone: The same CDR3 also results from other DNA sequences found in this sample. As DNA, the CDR3 is TGCGCCAGCAGCTTGGAAGGGTTCCCCTCCTACGAGCAGTACTTC. This sequence encodes CASSLEGFPSYEQYF. The rearrangement links TRBV5-1 to TRBJ2-7; D remains unclear. Trimming removed 0 bases at V and 0 bases at J, with 10 bases between. The CDR3 has 15 residues. CDR1 and CDR2 (germline): SGHRS, YFSETQ.

CDR3 sequence reads: CASSFSGTGYIYGYTF. The CDR3 bases are TGTGCCAGCAGTTTCTCCGGGACAGGGTATATCTATGGCTACACCTTC. This rearrangement joins TRBV28 to TRBJ1-2, with TRBD1 matching 9 bases. V lost 3 bases, J lost 4 bases, and 9 bases stayed unmatched. CDR3 length: 16 residues. Germline V gene lookup returns CDR1 MDHEN and CDR2 SYDVKM.

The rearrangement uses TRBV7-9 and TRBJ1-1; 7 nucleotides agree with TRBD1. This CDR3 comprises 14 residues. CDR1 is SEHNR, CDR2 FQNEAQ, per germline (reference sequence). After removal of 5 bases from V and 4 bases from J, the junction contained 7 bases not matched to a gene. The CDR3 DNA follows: TGTGCCAGCAGCCCAGGGGGTTGGGGCACTGAAGCTTTCTTT. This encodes CASSPGGWGTEAFF.

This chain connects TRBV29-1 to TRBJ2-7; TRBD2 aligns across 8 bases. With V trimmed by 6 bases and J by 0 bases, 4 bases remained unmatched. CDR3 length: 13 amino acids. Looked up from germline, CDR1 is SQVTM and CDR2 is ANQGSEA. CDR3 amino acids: CSVLAGSSYEQYF. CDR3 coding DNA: TGCAGCGTCTTAGCGGGAAGCTCCTACGAGCAGTACTTC.

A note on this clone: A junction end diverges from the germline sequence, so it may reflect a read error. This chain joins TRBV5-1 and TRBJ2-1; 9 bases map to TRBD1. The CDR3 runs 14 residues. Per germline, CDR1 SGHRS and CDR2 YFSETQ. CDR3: CASSLLVSGQGSLF. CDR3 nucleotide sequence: TGCGCCAGCAGCTTGCTGGTCTCGGGACAGGGTTCCCTCTTC. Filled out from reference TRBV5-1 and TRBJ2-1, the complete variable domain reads KAGVTQTPRYLIKTRGQQVTLSCSPISGHRSVSWYQQTPGQGLQFLFEYFSETQRNKGNFPGRFSGRQFSNSRSEMNVSTLELGDSALYLCASSLLVSGQGSLFGPGTRLTVL.

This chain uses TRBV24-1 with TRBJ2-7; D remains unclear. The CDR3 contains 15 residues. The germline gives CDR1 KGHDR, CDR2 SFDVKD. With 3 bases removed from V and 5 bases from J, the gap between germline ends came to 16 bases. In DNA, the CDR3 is TGTGCCACCAGTGATACGGTCGTTGGGGAAAACGAGCAGTACTTC. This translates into CATSDTVVGENEQYF.

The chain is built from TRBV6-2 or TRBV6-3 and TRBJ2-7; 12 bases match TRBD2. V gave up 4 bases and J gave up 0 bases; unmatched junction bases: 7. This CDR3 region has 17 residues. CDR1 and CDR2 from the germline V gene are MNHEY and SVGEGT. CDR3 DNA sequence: TGTGCCAGCAGTTCGACTAGCGGGAGTTATAACTCCTACGAGCAGTACTTC. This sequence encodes CASSSTSGSYNSYEQYF.

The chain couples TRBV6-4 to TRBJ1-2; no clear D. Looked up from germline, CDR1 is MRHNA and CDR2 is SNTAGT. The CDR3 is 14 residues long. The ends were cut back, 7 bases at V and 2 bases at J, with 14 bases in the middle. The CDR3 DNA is TGTGCCAGCATTCCTAGAGGTGCGAACTATGGCTACACCTTC. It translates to CASIPRGANYGYTF.

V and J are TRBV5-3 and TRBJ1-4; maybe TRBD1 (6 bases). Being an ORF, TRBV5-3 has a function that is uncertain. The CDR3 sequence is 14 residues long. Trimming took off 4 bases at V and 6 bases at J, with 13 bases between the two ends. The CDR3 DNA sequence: TGTGCCAGAAGCAGCAGGGGTGCTCATGAAAAACTGTTTTTT. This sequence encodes CARSSRGAHEKLFF.

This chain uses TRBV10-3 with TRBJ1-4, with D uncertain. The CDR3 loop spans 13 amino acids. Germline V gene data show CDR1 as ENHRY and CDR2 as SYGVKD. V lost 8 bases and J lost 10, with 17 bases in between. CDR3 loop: CAISSLEGGKLFF. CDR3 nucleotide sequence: TGTGCCATCTCCTCTTTGGAAGGTGGAAAACTGTTTTTT.